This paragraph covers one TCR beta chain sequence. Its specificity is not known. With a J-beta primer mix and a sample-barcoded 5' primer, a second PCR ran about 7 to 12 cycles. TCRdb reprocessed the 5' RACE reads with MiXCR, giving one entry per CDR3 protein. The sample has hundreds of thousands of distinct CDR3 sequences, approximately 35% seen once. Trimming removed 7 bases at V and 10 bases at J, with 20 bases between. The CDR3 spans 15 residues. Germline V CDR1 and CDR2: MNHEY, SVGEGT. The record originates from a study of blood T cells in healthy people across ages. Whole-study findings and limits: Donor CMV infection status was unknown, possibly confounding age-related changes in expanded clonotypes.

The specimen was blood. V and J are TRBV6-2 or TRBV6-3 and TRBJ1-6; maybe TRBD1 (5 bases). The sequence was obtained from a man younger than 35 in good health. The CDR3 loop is CASTITRAFRSPLHF. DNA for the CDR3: TGTGCCAGCACCATCACCAGGGCTTTCCGGTCACCCCTCCACTTT.